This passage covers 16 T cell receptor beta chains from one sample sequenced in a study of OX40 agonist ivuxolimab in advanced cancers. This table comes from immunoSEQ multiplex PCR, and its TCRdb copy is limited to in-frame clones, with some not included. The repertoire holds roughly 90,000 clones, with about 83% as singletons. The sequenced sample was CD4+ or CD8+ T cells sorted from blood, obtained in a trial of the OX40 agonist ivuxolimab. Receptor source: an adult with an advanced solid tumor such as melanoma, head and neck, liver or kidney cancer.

The CDR3 sequence: CASSFPFPGSVAGADTQYF. CDR3 sequence (DNA): TGCGCCAGCAGCTTCCCTTTTCCGGGCTCAGTGGCGGGGGCAGATACGCAGTATTTT. The chain carries TRBV5-1 and TRBJ2-3; 7 bases align to TRBD2. Germline-derived CDR1 and CDR2 are SGHRS and YFSETQ. J lost 4 bases, V lost 2 bases, and 19 bases had no gene match. The CDR3 is 19 residues long.

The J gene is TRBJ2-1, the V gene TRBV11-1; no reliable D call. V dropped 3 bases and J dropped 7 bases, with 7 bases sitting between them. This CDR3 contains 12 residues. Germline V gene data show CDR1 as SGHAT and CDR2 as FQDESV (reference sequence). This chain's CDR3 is CASSLLGNEQFF. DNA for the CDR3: TGTGCCAGCAGCTTGTTAGGGAATGAGCAGTTCTTC.

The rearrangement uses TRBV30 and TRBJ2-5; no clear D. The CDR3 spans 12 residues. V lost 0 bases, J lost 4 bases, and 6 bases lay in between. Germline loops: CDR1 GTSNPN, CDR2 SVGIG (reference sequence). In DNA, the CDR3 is TGTGCCTGGAGTGTAGTGGGAGAGACCCAGTACTTC. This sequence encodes CAWSVVGETQYF.

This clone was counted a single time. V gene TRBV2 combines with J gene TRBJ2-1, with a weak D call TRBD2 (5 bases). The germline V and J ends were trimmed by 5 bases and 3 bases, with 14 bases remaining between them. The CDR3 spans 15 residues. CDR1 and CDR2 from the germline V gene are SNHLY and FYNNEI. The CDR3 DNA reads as TGTGCCAGCAGTCCTCTTGGACTGGGCTACAATGAGCAGTTCTTC. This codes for CASSPLGLGYNEQFF.

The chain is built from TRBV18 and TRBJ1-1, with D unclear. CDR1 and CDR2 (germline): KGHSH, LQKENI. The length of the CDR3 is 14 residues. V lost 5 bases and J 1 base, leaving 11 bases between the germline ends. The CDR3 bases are TGTGCCAGCTCATCTGGAGGTAAGAACACTGAAGCTTTCTTT. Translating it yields CASSSGGKNTEAFF.

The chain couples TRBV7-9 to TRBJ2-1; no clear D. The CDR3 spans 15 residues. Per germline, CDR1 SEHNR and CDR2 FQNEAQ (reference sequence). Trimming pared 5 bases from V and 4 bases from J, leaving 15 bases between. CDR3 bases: TGTGCCAGCAGCCCCCTAGGTGGTGGGTACAATGAGCAGTTCTTC. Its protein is CASSPLGGGYNEQFF.

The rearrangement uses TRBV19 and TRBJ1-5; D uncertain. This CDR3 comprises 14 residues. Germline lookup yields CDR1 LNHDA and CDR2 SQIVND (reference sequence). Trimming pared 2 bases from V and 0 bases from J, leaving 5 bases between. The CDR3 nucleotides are TGTGCCAGTAGTATAAGGAATAGCAATCAGCCCCAGCATTTT. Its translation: CASSIRNSNQPQHF.

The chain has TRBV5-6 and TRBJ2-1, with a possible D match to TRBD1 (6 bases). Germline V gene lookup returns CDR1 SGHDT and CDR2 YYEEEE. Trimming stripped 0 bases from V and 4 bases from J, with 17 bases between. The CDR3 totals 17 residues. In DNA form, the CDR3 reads TGTGCCAGCAGCTTGGAGACAGGTGGGCTAGGGTACAATGAGCAGTTCTTC. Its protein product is CASSLETGGLGYNEQFF.

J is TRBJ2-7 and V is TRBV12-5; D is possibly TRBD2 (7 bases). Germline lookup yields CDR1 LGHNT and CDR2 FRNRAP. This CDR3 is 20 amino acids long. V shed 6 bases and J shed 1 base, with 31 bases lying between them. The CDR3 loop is CASGYRLLQGREGSSYEQYF. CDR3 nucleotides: TGTGCTAGTGGCTACCGTCTACTACAGGGAAGGGAGGGCTCATCCTACGAGCAGTACTTC.

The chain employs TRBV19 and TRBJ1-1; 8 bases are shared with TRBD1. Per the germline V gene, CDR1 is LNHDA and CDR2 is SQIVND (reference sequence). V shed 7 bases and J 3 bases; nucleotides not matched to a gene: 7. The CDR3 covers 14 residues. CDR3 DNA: TGTGCCAGTACCCTTCAGGGGGCAGACACTGAAGCTTTCTTT. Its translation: CASTLQGADTEAFF.

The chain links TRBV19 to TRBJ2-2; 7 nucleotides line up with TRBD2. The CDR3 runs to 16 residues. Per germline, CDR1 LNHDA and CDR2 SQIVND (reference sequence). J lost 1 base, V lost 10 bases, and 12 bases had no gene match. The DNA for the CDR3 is TGTGCCACCTCCCTCGGGAGCGGGAAGAACACCGGGGAGCTGTTTTTT. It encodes CATSLGSGKNTGELFF.

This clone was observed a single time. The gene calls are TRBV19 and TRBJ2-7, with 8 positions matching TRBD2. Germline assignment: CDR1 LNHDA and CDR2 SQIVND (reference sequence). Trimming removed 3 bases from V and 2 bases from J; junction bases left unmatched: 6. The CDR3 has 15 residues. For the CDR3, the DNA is TGTGCCAGTAGTATGGTACTAGCGGTAGCCTACGAGCAGTACTTC. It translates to CASSMVLAVAYEQYF.

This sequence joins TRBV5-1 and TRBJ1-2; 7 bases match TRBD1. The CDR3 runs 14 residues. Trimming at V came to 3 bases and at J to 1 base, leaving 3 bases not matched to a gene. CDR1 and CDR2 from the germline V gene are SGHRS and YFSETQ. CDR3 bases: TGCGCCAGCAGCTGGGGACAGAGTAACTATGGCTACACCTTC. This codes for CASSWGQSNYGYTF.

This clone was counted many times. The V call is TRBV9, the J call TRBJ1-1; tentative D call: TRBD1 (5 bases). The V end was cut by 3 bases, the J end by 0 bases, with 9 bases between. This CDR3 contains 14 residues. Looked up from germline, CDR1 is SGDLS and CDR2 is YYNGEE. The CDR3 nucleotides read TGTGCCAGCAGCGCCCGACAGCTGAACACTGAAGCTTTCTTT. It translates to CASSARQLNTEAFF.

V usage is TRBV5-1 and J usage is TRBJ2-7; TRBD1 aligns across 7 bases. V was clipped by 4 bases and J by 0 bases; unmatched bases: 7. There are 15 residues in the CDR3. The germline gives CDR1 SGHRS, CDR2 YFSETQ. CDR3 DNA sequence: TGCGCCAGCAGCCTGACAGGGTTAAGCTCCTACGAGCAGTACTTC. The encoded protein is CASSLTGLSSYEQYF.

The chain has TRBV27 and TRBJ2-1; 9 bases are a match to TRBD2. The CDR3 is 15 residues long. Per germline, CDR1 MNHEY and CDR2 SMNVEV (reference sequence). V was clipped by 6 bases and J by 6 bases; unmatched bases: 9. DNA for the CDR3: TGTGCCAGCAGCCTCACTAGCGGGCGAGGCAATGAGCAGTTCTTC. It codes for CASSLTSGRGNEQFF.